This passage covers 28 T cell receptor beta chains from one sample sequenced in a study of blood T cells in healthy people across ages. The second PCR ran about 6 to 12 cycles with a sample-barcoded 5' primer and J-beta primers. TCRdb re-called the 5' RACE reads with MiXCR, one entry per CDR3 protein. The sample contains about 1 million distinct CDR3 sequences, roughly 24% of which appear only once. These data were likewise used in another study, on T cells of mothers and their children.

The sequenced material came from blood. These receptors were collected from a girl under 10 years old in good health.

There are a few counts of this clonotype. CDR3 nucleotide sequence: TGTGCCAGCAGTGAGGACCTTCAGTACTTC. This encodes CASSEDLQYF. V gene TRBV2 combines with J gene TRBJ2-4, with D unclear. V was cut by 3 bases and J by 11 bases, with 5 bases left in between. The germline V gene encodes CDR1 SNHLY and CDR2 FYNNEI. This CDR3 is 10 amino acids long.

This clonotype was seen a handful of times. The chain joins TRBV5-5 to TRBJ2-5; 9 bases map to TRBD1. This CDR3 has 15 amino acids. V was pared by 2 bases and J by 4 bases, with 6 bases of the junction left unmatched. Germline values: CDR1 SGHKS, CDR2 YYEKEE (reference sequence). CDR3 region: CASSFRTGAGETQYF. The CDR3 DNA is TGTGCCAGCAGCTTCCGGACAGGGGCAGGAGAGACCCAGTACTTC.

The V call is TRBV6-2 or TRBV6-3, the J call TRBJ2-2; 7 bases line up with TRBD1. Trimming removed 8 bases from V and 3 bases from J; junction bases left unmatched: 6. The germline CDR1 and CDR2 sequences are MNHEY and SVGEGT. CDR3 length: 14 residues. Here the CDR3 reads CASWDSDYTGELFF. The CDR3, as DNA: TGTGCCAGCTGGGACAGCGATTACACCGGGGAGCTGTTTTTT.

This clonotype occurred a few times. This may come from a read error, since a much larger clone is one base off. This chain uses TRBV20-1 with TRBJ2-5; D uncertain. Germline V gene lookup returns CDR1 DFQATT and CDR2 SNEGSKA (reference sequence). The CDR3 length is 14 residues. Deletions cut 1 base from V and 5 bases from J, with 14 bases between. In DNA form, the CDR3 reads TGCAGTGCTAGAGGGATCAGATTTGGGGAGACCCAGTACTTC. It codes for CSARGIRFGETQYF.

V and J are TRBV5-1 and TRBJ1-4, with 7 bases fitting TRBD1. The CDR3 is made up of 14 amino acids. Germline CDR1 is SGHRS and CDR2 is YFSETQ. J lost 8 bases, V lost 5 bases, and 9 bases had no gene match. CDR3 coding DNA: TGCGCCAGCAGTTGGGACAGCTCCACCGAAAAACTGTTTTTT. Its translation: CASSWDSSTEKLFF.

This clonotype was counted between two and nine times. The chain is built from TRBV4-1 and TRBJ2-2, with TRBD2 matching 7 bases. This CDR3 region has 19 residues. Germline CDR1 MGHRA, CDR2 YSYEKL. After removal of 3 bases from V and 0 bases from J, the junction contained 13 bases not matched to a gene. CDR3 region: CASSHPPAIAGPNTGELFF. For the CDR3, the DNA is TGCGCCAGCAGCCACCCACCGGCAATAGCGGGCCCGAACACCGGGGAGCTGTTTTTT.

A few counts support this clonotype. The chain has TRBV28 and TRBJ2-5, with TRBD1 as a possible D gene (5 bases). Trimming cost V 8 bases and J 5 bases, with 12 bases left between them. Germline CDR1 and CDR2: MDHEN and SYDVKM. The CDR3 totals 12 residues. DNA of the CDR3: TGTGCCAGCGGGGCCCTCTCCGAGACCCAGTACTTC. Translation gives CASGALSETQYF.

This clonotype was seen a few times. This sequence joins TRBV7-9 and TRBJ1-1; a weak D match, TRBD1 (6 bases). Germline V gene lookup returns CDR1 SEHNR and CDR2 FQNEAQ (reference sequence). This CDR3 region has 13 residues. The CDR3 nucleotides read TGTGCTCGGGGGGCGCTGACCTCCACTGAAGCTTTCTTT. As protein: CARGALTSTEAFF.

V and J are TRBV9 and TRBJ1-4, with D uncertain. CDR1 and CDR2 from the germline V gene are SGDLS and YYNGEE. Trimming cost V 3 bases and J 1 base, with 19 bases left between them. This CDR3 spans 18 amino acids. The CDR3 DNA reads as TGTGCCAGCAGCGCCCGCAGCAACAGTGGGGTAACTAATGAAAAACTGTTTTTT. Its protein is CASSARSNSGVTNEKLFF.

This clonotype was counted a few times. V gene TRBV11-3 combines with J gene TRBJ2-5; 7 nucleotides line up with TRBD1. CDR1 is SGHNT and CDR2 is YENEEA in the germline V gene. This CDR3 comprises 15 residues. V shed 5 bases, J shed 5 bases, and the junction held 11 bases outside the gene matches. The DNA of the CDR3 is TGTGCCAGCAGCGTGCGACAGGGTTTAGGGGAGACCCAGTACTTC. Translation gives CASSVRQGLGETQYF.

The chain joins TRBV28 to TRBJ1-5; 7 bases are a match to TRBD1. Per the germline V gene, CDR1 is MDHEN and CDR2 is SYDVKM. The ends lost 8 bases at V and 3 bases at J; junction bases unmatched: 7. The CDR3 is 14 amino acids. The CDR3 nucleotides are TGTGCCAGCGGTACAGGGGTTCTCAATCAGCCCCAGCATTTT. Its translation is CASGTGVLNQPQHF. Full variable domain (missing parts from reference TRBV28 and TRBJ1-5): DVKVTQSSRYLVKRTGEKVFLECVQDMDHENMFWYRQDPGLGLRLIYFSYDVKMKEKGDIPEGYSVSREKKERFSLILESASTNQTSMYLCASGTGVLNQPQHFGDGTRLSIL.

J is TRBJ1-5 and V is TRBV6-1, with a tentative D call TRBD1 (6 bases). V gave up 1 base and J gave up 6 bases, with 13 bases separating them. CDR1 MNHNS and CDR2 SASEGT come from the germline V gene. This CDR3 is 15 amino acids long. The CDR3 DNA is TGTGCCAGCAGTGAAGAGTTAGGGGGAACTCAGCCCCAGCATTTT. It translates to CASSEELGGTQPQHF.

This clonotype came up a few times. This rearrangement joins TRBV4-3 to TRBJ2-5; 13 nucleotides line up with TRBD2. Germline CDR1 and CDR2: LGHNA and YSLEER. V dropped 3 bases and J dropped 4; count of bases not matched to a gene: 11. CDR3 size: 18 residues. The CDR3 DNA reads TGCGCCAGCAGCCAGGGAAGACTAGCGGGGGGTGATGGAGAGACCCAGTACTTC. Translation gives CASSQGRLAGGDGETQYF.

The V call is TRBV29-1, the J call TRBJ1-1; D call uncertain. This CDR3 is built from 11 residues. The germline V gene has CDR1 SQVTM and CDR2 ANQGSEA. With 7 bases removed from V and 1 base from J, the gap between germline ends came to 7 bases. CDR3 bases: TGCAGCGCCGCAGCGAACACTGAAGCTTTCTTT. As protein: CSAAANTEAFF.

The chain carries TRBV2 and TRBJ1-1; D might be TRBD1 (5 bases). Germline CDR1 SNHLY, CDR2 FYNNEI. V dropped 2 bases and J dropped 8 bases, with 15 bases sitting between them. There are 14 residues in the CDR3. Written as DNA, the CDR3 is TGTGCCAGCAGTGAACAGGGAGCCCCCCTAGAAGCTTTCTTT. Translated: CASSEQGAPLEAFF.

The chain joins TRBV11-2 to TRBJ2-3; perhaps TRBD2 as D (6 bases). V lost 5 bases to trimming and J lost 2 bases, with 29 bases between them. Germline loops: CDR1 SGHAT, CDR2 FQNNGV. CDR3 length: 20 amino acids. Written as DNA, the CDR3 is TGTGCCAGCAGCCCACTGGGTGGGTTACTAGCCCTAAAAGTCACAGATACGCAGTATTTT. Its translation is CASSPLGGLLALKVTDTQYF.

The sample holds a few counts of this clonotype. The CDR3 ends on some other residue instead of the conserved phenylalanine or tryptophan, so this is likely a read error. The chain joins TRBV7-2 to TRBJ2-7; a weak D match, TRBD1 (6 bases). V lost 5 bases, J lost 4 bases, and 18 bases lay in between. This CDR3 has 15 amino acids. Germline values: CDR1 SGHTA, CDR2 FQGNSA. The CDR3 is CASSLRTDPIYEQYL. CDR3 coding DNA: TGTGCCAGCAGCCTCCGGACAGACCCGATATACGAGCAGTACCTC.

This clonotype was picked up a small number of times. The rearrangement links TRBV11-2 to TRBJ1-4; no clear D. V lost 3 bases to trimming and J lost 7 bases, with 6 bases between them. Germline V gene lookup returns CDR1 SGHAT and CDR2 FQNNGV. The CDR3 consists of 12 residues. The CDR3 protein is CASSFDGEKLFF. The CDR3 DNA sequence: TGTGCCAGCAGCTTTGATGGTGAAAAACTGTTTTTT.

There are a few counts of this clonotype. V is TRBV18 and J is TRBJ2-1; D gene ambiguous. CDR3 length: 17 amino acids. Germline loops: CDR1 KGHSH, CDR2 LQKENI. Trimming shortened V by 4 bases and J by 0 bases, and 16 bases separated the two germline ends. CDR3 sequence: CASSLLSGPSSYNEQFF. The CDR3 DNA follows: TGTGCCAGCTCACTACTCTCGGGCCCGAGCTCCTACAATGAGCAGTTCTTC.

This sequence joins TRBV6-6 and TRBJ1-2, with TRBD1 identical over 7 bases. This CDR3 has 13 amino acids. Looked up from germline, CDR1 is MNHNY and CDR2 is SVGAGI (reference sequence). Trimming cost V 7 bases and J 5 bases; bases outside gene matches: 7. CDR3 coding DNA: TGTGCCAGCATTCACGAGGGGGCTTATGGCTACACCTTC. Its translation is CASIHEGAYGYTF.

This clonotype is a singleton in its sample. The V gene is TRBV19, the J gene TRBJ1-4; possible D gene TRBD1, 5 bases. Germline loops: CDR1 LNHDA, CDR2 SQIVND (reference sequence). This CDR3 has 15 amino acids. Between the trimmed V and J ends, which lost 3 bases and 3 bases, there was a span of 11 bases. CDR3 loop: CASSIGTASNEKLFF. CDR3 sequence (DNA): TGTGCCAGTAGTATCGGGACGGCCTCTAATGAAAAACTGTTTTTT. Complete variable domain (other parts from reference TRBV19 and TRBJ1-4): DGGITQSPKYLFRKEGQNVTLSCEQNLNHDAMYWYRQDPGQGLRLIYYSQIVNDFQKGDIAEGYSVSREKKESFPLTVTSAQKNPTAFYLCASSIGTASNEKLFFGSGTQLSVL.

The gene calls are TRBV27 and TRBJ1-1; TRBD1 matches 9 bases. The V gene's germline CDR1 is MNHEY and CDR2 SMNVEV (reference sequence). The CDR3 is 18 amino acids. J lost 5 bases, V lost 2 bases, and 15 bases had no gene match. The CDR3 is CASSLINDHRGPSTEAFF. In DNA, the CDR3 is TGTGCCAGCAGTTTAATAAATGACCACAGGGGGCCCTCAACTGAAGCTTTCTTT.

This chain uses TRBV4-2 with TRBJ2-7; D is undetermined. Between the trimmed V and J ends, which lost 0 bases and 4 bases, there was a span of 13 bases. The CDR3 is made up of 15 amino acids. CDR1 is LGHNA and CDR2 is YNFKEQ in the germline V gene. The CDR3 bases are TGTGCCAGCAGCCAAGAGGAACTGGGTGGTTACGAGCAGTACTTC. Translating gives CASSQEELGGYEQYF.

This clonotype has a handful of counts. The chain combines TRBV7-9 with TRBJ2-7; either TRBD1 or TRBD2 may supply D (6 bases each). Looked up from germline, CDR1 is SEHNR and CDR2 is FQNEAQ (reference sequence). The length of the CDR3 is 14 residues. V was cut by 4 bases and J by 6 bases, with 16 bases left in between. CDR3 sequence (DNA): TGTGCCAGCAGCTCTCGTGGGGGGCAGCGCGAGCAGTACTTC. Translating gives CASSSRGGQREQYF.

This clonotype was picked up many times. This sequence joins TRBV28 and TRBJ2-3, with 9 bases aligning to TRBD1. CDR1 is MDHEN and CDR2 is SYDVKM in the germline V gene. The V segment lost 7 bases and the J segment 5 bases; nucleotides outside the gene matches: 10. The CDR3 has 15 amino acids. CDR3 amino acids: CASKRGQGNRDTQYF. CDR3 coding DNA: TGTGCCAGCAAACGCGGACAGGGGAATCGAGATACGCAGTATTTT.

The chain recombines TRBV6-6 with TRBJ2-7, with 9 positions matching TRBD1. Per the germline V gene, CDR1 is MNHNY and CDR2 is SVGAGI (reference sequence). Trimming removed 0 bases from V and 6 bases from J; junction bases left unmatched: 3. The CDR3 extends over 14 amino acids. For the CDR3, the DNA is TGTGCCAGCAGTTACTCGACAGGGGGTTTCGAGCAGTACTTC. Its translation: CASSYSTGGFEQYF.

V is TRBV10-3 and J is TRBJ1-6; TRBD1 agrees at 11 bases. Per the germline V gene, CDR1 is ENHRY and CDR2 is SYGVKD. The V gene end was trimmed by 8 bases and the J gene end by 5 bases; junction bases not matched to a gene: 5. CDR3 length: 15 residues. Here the CDR3 reads CAIGTGGQDNSPLHF. The DNA of the CDR3 is TGTGCCATCGGGACAGGGGGGCAGGATAATTCACCCCTCCACTTT.

The chain is built from TRBV5-6 and TRBJ2-7; D is ambiguous. V was pared by 3 bases and J by 3 bases, with 10 bases between. This CDR3 region has 13 residues. CDR1 and CDR2 (germline): SGHDT, YYEEEE. This chain's CDR3 is CASSYADRYEQYF. The CDR3, as DNA: TGTGCCAGCAGCTATGCGGACCGCTACGAGCAGTACTTC.